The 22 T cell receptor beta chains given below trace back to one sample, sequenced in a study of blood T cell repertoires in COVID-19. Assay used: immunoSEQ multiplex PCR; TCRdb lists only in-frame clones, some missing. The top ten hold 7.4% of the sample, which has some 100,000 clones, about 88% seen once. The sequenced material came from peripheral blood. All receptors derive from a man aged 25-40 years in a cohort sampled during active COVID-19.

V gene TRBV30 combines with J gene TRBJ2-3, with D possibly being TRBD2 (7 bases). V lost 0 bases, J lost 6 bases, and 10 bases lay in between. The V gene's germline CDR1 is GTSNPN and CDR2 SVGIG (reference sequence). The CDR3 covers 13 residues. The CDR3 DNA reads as TGTGCCTGGAGTGTAAAGGGGGGGGATACGCAGTATTTT. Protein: CAWSVKGGDTQYF.

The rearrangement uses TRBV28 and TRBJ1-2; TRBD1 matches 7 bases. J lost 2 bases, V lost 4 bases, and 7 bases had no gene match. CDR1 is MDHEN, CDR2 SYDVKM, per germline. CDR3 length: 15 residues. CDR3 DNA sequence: TGTGCCAGCAGTTCCAACCGGGACAGAAACTATGGCTACACCTTC. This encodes CASSSNRDRNYGYTF.

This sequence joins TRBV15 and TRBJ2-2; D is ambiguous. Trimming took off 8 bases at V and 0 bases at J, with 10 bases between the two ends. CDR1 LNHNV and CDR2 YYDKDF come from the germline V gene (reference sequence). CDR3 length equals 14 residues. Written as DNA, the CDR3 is TGTGCCACCTCCAGGCTCCCGAACACCGGGGAGCTGTTTTTT. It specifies CATSRLPNTGELFF.

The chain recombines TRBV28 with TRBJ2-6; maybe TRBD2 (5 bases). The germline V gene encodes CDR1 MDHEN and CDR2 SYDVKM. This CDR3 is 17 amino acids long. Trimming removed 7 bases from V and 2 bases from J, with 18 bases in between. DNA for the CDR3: TGTGCCAGCACCCACTTGACGGACTCCCCTGGGGCCAACGTCCTGACTTTC. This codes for CASTHLTDSPGANVLTF. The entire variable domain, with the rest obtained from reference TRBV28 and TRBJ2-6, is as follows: DVKVTQSSRYLVKRTGEKVFLECVQDMDHENMFWYRQDPGLGLRLIYFSYDVKMKEKGDIPEGYSVSREKKERFSLILESASTNQTSMYLCASTHLTDSPGANVLTFGAGSRLTVL.

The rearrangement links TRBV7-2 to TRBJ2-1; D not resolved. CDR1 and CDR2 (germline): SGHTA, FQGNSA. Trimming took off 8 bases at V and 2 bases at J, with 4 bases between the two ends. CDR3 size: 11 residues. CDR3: CASSTYNEQFF. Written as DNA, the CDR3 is TGTGCCAGCTCAACCTACAATGAGCAGTTCTTC.

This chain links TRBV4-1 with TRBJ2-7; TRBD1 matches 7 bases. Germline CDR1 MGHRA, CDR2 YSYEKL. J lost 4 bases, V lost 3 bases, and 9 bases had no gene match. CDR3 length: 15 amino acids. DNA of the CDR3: TGCGCCAGCAGCCACATATTAGGGGGCTATTACGAGCAGTACTTC. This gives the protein CASSHILGGYYEQYF.

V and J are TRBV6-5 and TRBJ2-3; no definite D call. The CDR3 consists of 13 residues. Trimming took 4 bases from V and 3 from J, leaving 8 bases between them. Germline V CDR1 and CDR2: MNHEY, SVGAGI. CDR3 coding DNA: TGTGCCAGCAGTTTCTCCTTTACAGATACGCAGTATTTT. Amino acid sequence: CASSFSFTDTQYF.

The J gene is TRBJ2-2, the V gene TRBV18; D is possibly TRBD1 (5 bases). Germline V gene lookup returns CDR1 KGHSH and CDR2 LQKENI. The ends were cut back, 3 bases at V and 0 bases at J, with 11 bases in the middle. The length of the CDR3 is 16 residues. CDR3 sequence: CASSPTTVANTGELFF. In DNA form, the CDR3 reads TGTGCCAGCTCACCGACGACAGTAGCGAACACCGGGGAGCTGTTTTTT. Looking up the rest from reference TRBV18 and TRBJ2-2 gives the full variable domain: NAGVMQNPRHLVRRRGQEARLRCSPMKGHSHVYWYRQLPEEGLKFMVYLQKENIIDESGMPKERFSAEFPKEGPSILRIQQVVRGDSAAYFCASSPTTVANTGELFFGEGSRLTVL.

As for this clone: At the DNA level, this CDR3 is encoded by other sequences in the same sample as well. DNA for the CDR3: TGTGCCAGCAGCTTGGGGGGCCTTGGTGAGACCCAGTACTTC. Its protein product is CASSLGGLGETQYF. The chain is built from TRBV5-6 and TRBJ2-5, with a possible D match to TRBD1 (5 bases). Germline CDR1 is SGHDT and CDR2 is YYEEEE. This CDR3 comprises 14 residues. Deletions cut 0 bases from V and 5 bases from J, with 11 bases between. Full variable domain (remainder filled in from reference TRBV5-6 and TRBJ2-5): DAGVTQSPTHLIKTRGQQVTLRCSPKSGHDTVSWYQQALGQGPQFIFQYYEEEERQRGNFPDRFSGHQFPNYSSELNVNALLLGDSALYLCASSLGGLGETQYFGPGTRLLVL.

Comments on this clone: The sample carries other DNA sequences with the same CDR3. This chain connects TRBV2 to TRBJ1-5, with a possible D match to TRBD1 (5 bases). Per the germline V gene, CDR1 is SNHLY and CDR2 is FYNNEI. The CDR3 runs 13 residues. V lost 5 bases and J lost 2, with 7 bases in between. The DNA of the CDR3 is TGTGCCAGCAGTACAGGCGGCAATCAGCCCCAGCATTTT. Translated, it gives CASSTGGNQPQHF.

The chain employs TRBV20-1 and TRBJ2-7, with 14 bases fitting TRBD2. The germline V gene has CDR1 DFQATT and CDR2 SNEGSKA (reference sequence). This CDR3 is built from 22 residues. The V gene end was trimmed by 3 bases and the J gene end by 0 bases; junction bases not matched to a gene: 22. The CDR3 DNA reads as TGCAGTGCTAGTATATATTCGTTCGGACTAGCGGGGGGCCCCCCAGGCTCCTACGAGCAGTACTTC. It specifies CSASIYSFGLAGGPPGSYEQYF.

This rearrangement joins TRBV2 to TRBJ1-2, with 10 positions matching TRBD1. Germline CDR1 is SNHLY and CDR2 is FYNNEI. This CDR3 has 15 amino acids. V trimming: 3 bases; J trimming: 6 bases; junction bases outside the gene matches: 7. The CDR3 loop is CASSDPTGGADGYTF. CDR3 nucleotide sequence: TGTGCCAGCAGTGACCCGACAGGGGGCGCAGATGGCTACACCTTC.

The CDR3 nucleotides read TGTGCCAGCAGCATGACAGGGGATCTGGGCGAGCAGTACTTC. Translated, it gives CASSMTGDLGEQYF. The rearrangement uses TRBV5-5 and TRBJ2-7, with 8 bases matching TRBD1. Trimming cost V 4 bases and J 6 bases; bases outside gene matches: 9. CDR3 length: 14 amino acids. Germline CDR1 is SGHKS and CDR2 is YYEKEE (reference sequence). Full variable domain (rest looked up from reference TRBV5-5 and TRBJ2-7): DAGVTQSPTHLIKTRGQQVTLRCSPISGHKSVSWYQQVLGQGPQFIFQYYEKEERGRGNFPDRFSARQFPNYSSELNVNALLLGDSALYLCASSMTGDLGEQYFGPGTRLTVT.

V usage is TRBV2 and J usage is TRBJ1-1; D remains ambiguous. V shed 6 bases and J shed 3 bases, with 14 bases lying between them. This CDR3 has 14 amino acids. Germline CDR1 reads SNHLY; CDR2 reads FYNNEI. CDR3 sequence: CASRAGSLDTEAFF. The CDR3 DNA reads TGTGCCAGCAGGGCCGGGTCCCTCGACACTGAAGCTTTCTTT.

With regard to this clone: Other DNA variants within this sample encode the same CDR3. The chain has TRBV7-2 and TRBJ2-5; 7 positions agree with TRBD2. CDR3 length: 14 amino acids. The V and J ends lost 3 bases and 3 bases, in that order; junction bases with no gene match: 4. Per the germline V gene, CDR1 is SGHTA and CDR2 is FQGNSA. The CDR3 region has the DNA TGTGCCAGCAGCTTTGGGGGGGGAAAAGAGACCCAGTACTTC. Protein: CASSFGGGKETQYF.

The CDR3 nucleotides read TGTGCCAGCAGTTCCCTGACAGGGTCGTTTCTAGAGACCCAGTACTTC. Encoded protein: CASSSLTGSFLETQYF. V and J are TRBV6-2 or TRBV6-3 and TRBJ2-5; 7 bases fit TRBD1. This CDR3 region has 16 residues. In germline, CDR1 is MNHEY, CDR2 SVGEGT. With 4 bases clipped from V and 4 bases from J, the junction kept 12 bases outside the gene matches.

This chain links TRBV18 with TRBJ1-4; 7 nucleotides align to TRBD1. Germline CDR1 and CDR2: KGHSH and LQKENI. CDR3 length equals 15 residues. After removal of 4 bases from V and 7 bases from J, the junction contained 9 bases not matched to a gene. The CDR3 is CASSLDDRVGEKLFF. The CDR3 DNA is TGTGCCAGCTCACTTGATGACAGGGTGGGTGAAAAACTGTTTTTT. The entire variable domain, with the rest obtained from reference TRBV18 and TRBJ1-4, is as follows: NAGVMQNPRHLVRRRGQEARLRCSPMKGHSHVYWYRQLPEEGLKFMVYLQKENIIDESGMPKERFSAEFPKEGPSILRIQQVVRGDSAAYFCASSLDDRVGEKLFFGSGTQLSVL.

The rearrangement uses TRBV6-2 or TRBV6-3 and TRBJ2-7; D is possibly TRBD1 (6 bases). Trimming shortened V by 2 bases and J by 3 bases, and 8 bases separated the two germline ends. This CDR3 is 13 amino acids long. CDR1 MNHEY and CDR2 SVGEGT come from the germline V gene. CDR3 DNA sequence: TGTGCCAGCAGTTACACAGGGAACTACGAGCAGTACTTC. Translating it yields CASSYTGNYEQYF.

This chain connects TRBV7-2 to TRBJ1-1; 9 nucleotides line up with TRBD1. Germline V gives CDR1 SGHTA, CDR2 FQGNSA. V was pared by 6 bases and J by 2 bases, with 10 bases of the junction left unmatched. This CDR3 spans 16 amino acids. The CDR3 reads CASRPQGAGSNTEAFF. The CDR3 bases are TGTGCCAGCAGGCCACAGGGGGCCGGATCTAACACTGAAGCTTTCTTT.

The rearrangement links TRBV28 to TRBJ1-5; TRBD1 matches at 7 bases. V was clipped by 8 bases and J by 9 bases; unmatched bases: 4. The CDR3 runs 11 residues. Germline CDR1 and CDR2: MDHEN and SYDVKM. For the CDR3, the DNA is TGTGCCAGCCAGGGGGGTCCGCCCCAGCATTTT. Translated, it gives CASQGGPPQHF. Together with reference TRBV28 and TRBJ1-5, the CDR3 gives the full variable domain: DVKVTQSSRYLVKRTGEKVFLECVQDMDHENMFWYRQDPGLGLRLIYFSYDVKMKEKGDIPEGYSVSREKKERFSLILESASTNQTSMYLCASQGGPPQHFGDGTRLSIL.

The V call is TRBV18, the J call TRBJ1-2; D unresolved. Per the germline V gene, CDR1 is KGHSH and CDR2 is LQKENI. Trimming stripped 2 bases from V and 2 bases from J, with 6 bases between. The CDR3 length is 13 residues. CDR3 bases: TGTGCCAGCTCACCAGAGGGAAACTATGGCTACACCTTC. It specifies CASSPEGNYGYTF.

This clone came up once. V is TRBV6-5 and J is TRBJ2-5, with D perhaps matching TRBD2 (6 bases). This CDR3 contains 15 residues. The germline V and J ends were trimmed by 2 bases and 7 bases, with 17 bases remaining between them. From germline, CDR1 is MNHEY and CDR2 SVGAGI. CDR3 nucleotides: TGTGCCAGCAGTTACGAGGAGGGCTCCCTCGGGACCCAGTACTTC. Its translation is CASSYEEGSLGTQYF.